This TCR beta chain was retrieved from a study of human versus mouse CDR3 diversity and MHC coevolution. Whole-study results and caveats: Most of the three human donors had the lowest clonal inequality.

This clone has just one count. Its antigen remains unidentified. Trimming at V came to 3 bases and at J to 2 bases, leaving 11 bases not matched to a gene. The CDR3 loop spans 17 amino acids. Germline CDR1 SEHNR, CDR2 FQNEAQ (reference sequence). Assay used: immunoSEQ multiplex PCR; TCRdb lists only in-frame clones, some missing. There are 50,000 to 70,000 clones in the sample; over 90% occur only once, and approximately 17% lies in the top ten. The specimen sequenced was naive CD4+ T cells from blood. Described subset: CD45RO-negative CD62L-positive naive CD4 T cells. This chain joins TRBV7-9 and TRBJ2-7; TRBD1 matches 9 bases. The source is a person between 60 and 70 years old in good health. The CDR3 sequence: CASSLGRIGTGPYEQYF. The CDR3 DNA sequence: TGTGCCAGCAGCTTGGGCAGGATCGGGACAGGGCCCTACGAGCAGTACTTC.